Detailed here is one TCR beta chain. Its target is not known. Trimming stripped 7 bases from V and 4 bases from J, with 11 bases between. The CDR3 is made up of 14 amino acids. CDR1 is SGHTA and CDR2 is FQGNSA in the germline V gene. This sample was included in a study of OX40 agonist ivuxolimab in advanced cancers. The overall study: Earlier treatment with anti-PD-1, anti-PD-L1 or anti-CTLA-4 was permitted, and 30% to 40% had received some.

Study-wide results and limits: In the 0.1 to 3.0 mg/kg range, CD4+ and CD8+ blood T cells had expanded clonally by week 6.

Clones were read by immunoSEQ multiplex PCR, and TCRdb kept only the in-frame ones, dropping some. The data hold 30,000 to 40,000 clones, with about three quarters observed a single time. The rearrangement uses TRBV7-2 and TRBJ2-6; D remains unclear. The sequences come from CD4+ or CD8+ T cells sorted from blood, collected in a trial of the OX40 agonist ivuxolimab. The receptor was isolated from an adult with an advanced solid tumor such as melanoma, head and neck, liver or kidney cancer. The CDR3 DNA reads as TGTGCCAGCACCCAAGTACCCGGGGCCAACGTCCTGACTTTC. This translates into CASTQVPGANVLTF.